A selection of T cell receptor beta chains follows, all from one sample in a study of shared clonotypes between healthy human individuals. Measured with immunoSEQ multiplex PCR; TCRdb has only the in-frame clones, and not every one. The sample lists around 2,000,000 clones, around 93% occurring once. The sequenced material came from naive CD8+ T cells from PBMCs. These receptors all come from a man younger than 35 in good health. Some clones in this sample may be carry-over from other donors' samples. Each CDR3 is given with its conserved first and last residue. D genes are given only for firm matches. Clone size is not always given. Where it is, it says once, few, many or a class for expanded clones.

j_call cdr3_length d_call v_call clone_size cdr3_nt cdr3_aa
TRBJ2-2 14 - TRBV9 once TGTGCCAGCAGCGTAGTTGACGCCCCCGGGGAGCTGTTTTTT CASSVVDAPGELFF
TRBJ2-1 12 - TRBV9 - TGTGCCAGCAGCGCCGGGAACAATGAGCAGTTCTTC CASSAGNNEQFF
TRBJ2-2 16 TRBD2 TRBV11-2 - TGTGCCAGCAGCCCGGGACTAGCGGGTCCCCTAGGGGAGCTGTTTTTT CASSPGLAGPLGELFF
TRBJ1-2 13 - TRBV7-9 few TGTGCCAGCAGCTACGGGGGACTCTATGGCTACACCTTC CASSYGGLYGYTF
TRBJ1-4 14 - TRBV7-6 - TGTGCCAGCAGCTCCAGGACGGAAAATGAAAAACTGTTTTTT CASSSRTENEKLFF
TRBJ2-1 17 TRBD2 TRBV7-2 - TGTGCCAGCAGCTCCCAGAGACTAGCGGGAGGGCAAAGTGAGCAGTTCTTC CASSSQRLAGGQSEQFF
TRBJ2-1 15 TRBD1 TRBV27 - TGTGCCAGCAGTCCCAGACAGGGCCCCTACAATGAGCAGTTCTTC CASSPRQGPYNEQFF
TRBJ2-7 14 TRBD1 TRBV5-6 - TGTGCCAGCAGCTTCGGGACAGGGAATCTTGGGCAGTACTTC CASSFGTGNLGQYF
TRBJ1-5 13 - TRBV7-8 - TGTGCCAGCAGCTTACTCGGGTTCCAGCCCCAGCATTTT CASSLLGFQPQHF
TRBJ2-3 14 TRBD2 TRBV28 - TGTGCCAGCAGTTTATGGGTAACTAGCGGGATACAGTATTTT CASSLWVTSGIQYF
TRBJ2-7 13 TRBD2 TRBV29-1 - TGCAGCGTTGGACTAGCGGGAGCCTCCGAGCAGTACTTC CSVGLAGASEQYF
TRBJ2-7 13 TRBD2 TRBV28 - TGTGCCAGTTCCACCGAGCGGGAGTACGAGCAGTACTTC CASSTEREYEQYF
TRBJ1-3 14 - TRBV19 - TGTGCCAGTAGTTCCTATGGCTCTGGAAACACCATATATTTT CASSSYGSGNTIYF
TRBJ1-4 16 TRBD1 TRBV7-9 - TGTGCCAGCAGCCAGACCCGAACAGGGGAGCAGGAAAAACTGTTTTTT CASSQTRTGEQEKLFF
TRBJ2-5 14 TRBD1 TRBV9 - TGTGCCAGCAGCCCGGGACAGCCCCAAGAGACCCAGTACTTC CASSPGQPQETQYF
TRBJ1-4 13 - TRBV28 - TGTGCCAGCAGCCCCACAAGAACAGGAGAACTGTTTTTT CASSPTRTGELFF
TRBJ2-2 16 - TRBV7-9 once TGTGCCAGCAGCTTGTCGCGGCGGGTGCTTTCCGGGGAGCTGTTTTTT CASSLSRRVLSGELFF
TRBJ2-2 18 TRBD2 TRBV5-5 - TGTGCCAGCAGCTTGGACGCTAGCGGGAGTGCGGTCGCCGGGGAGCTGTTTTTT CASSLDASGSAVAGELFF
TRBJ1-2 15 - TRBV21-1 once TGTGCCAGCAGCAAAACGGGACAATATTGGTATGGCTACACCTTC CASSKTGQYWYGYTF
TRBJ1-1 14 - TRBV27 once TGTGCCAGCAGTCCCGGGACAATCAACACTGAAGCTTTCTTT CASSPGTINTEAFF
TRBJ2-2 14 - TRBV30 - TGTGCCTGGAGTGTAGGGCTGGGTATCGGGGAGCTGTTTTTT CAWSVGLGIGELFF
TRBJ2-6 17 TRBD2 TRBV30 - TGTGCCTGGAGTGTACTAGCGGGAGACGCTGGGGCCAACGTCCTGACTTTC CAWSVLAGDAGANVLTF
TRBJ2-1 14 - TRBV2 - TGTGCCAGCAGTGACAGGGGTTTGGGCAATGAGCAGTTCTTC CASSDRGLGNEQFF
TRBJ1-1 14 - TRBV5-1 - TGCGCCAGCAGCTTAAGGGGGGGAAACACTGAAGCTTTCTTT CASSLRGGNTEAFF
TRBJ2-7 13 TRBD1 TRBV2 - TGTGCCAGCAGCCCCGACAGGGTAGTCGAGCAGTACTTC CASSPDRVVEQYF
TRBJ2-7 16 TRBD2 TRBV27 - TGTGCCAGCAGTTTAAACCTCCTAGCGGGCTCCTACGAGCAGTACTTC CASSLNLLAGSYEQYF
TRBJ1-4 18 - TRBV23-1 - TGCGCCAGCAGTCAATCCGGGGGGGCCTTTGCAACTAATGAAAAACTGTTTTTT CASSQSGGAFATNEKLFF
TRBJ2-7 15 - TRBV4-1 - TGCGCCAGCAGCCAAGTCCGCCAGGGTAGGCACGAGCAGTACTTC CASSQVRQGRHEQYF
TRBJ2-2 17 - TRBV27 - TGTGCCAGCACCCACGTCCCGAGCAGATATGACACCGGGGAGCTGTTTTTT CASTHVPSRYDTGELFF
TRBJ1-4 14 - TRBV27 - TGTGCCAGCAGTGGGACGGTTCCTGGCGAAAAACTGTTTTTT CASSGTVPGEKLFF
TRBJ2-1 15 TRBD2 TRBV13 once TGTGCCAGCAGCTGGCTAGCGGGAGCACGTAATGAGCAGTTCTTC CASSWLAGARNEQFF
TRBJ2-7 14 - TRBV2 - TGTGCCAGCAGTGAACTAGAAAAAGGCTACGAGCAGTACTTC CASSELEKGYEQYF
TRBJ1-1 11 - TRBV28 - TGTGCCAGCAAGATGAACACTGAAGCTTTCTTT CASKMNTEAFF
TRBJ2-7 16 TRBD1 TRBV7-8 once TGTGCCAGCAGCCCATCCTTCCGGACAGGGCCCTACGAGCAGTACTTC CASSPSFRTGPYEQYF
TRBJ2-7 14 - TRBV4-1 once TGCGCCAGCAGCCAAGTACCCAGCTCCTACGAGCAGTACTTC CASSQVPSSYEQYF
TRBJ2-7 15 - TRBV27 - TGTGCCAGCAGTTTAACCTCGGCCGCCTCCTACGAGCAGTACTTC CASSLTSAASYEQYF
TRBJ2-2 16 TRBD2 TRBV7-9 once TGTGCCAGCAGCCTCCCTAGCGGGAGGGTCACCGGGGAGCTGTTTTTT CASSLPSGRVTGELFF
TRBJ2-7 16 TRBD2 TRBV4-1 once TGCGCCAGCAGCCAGGCCGGGACTAGCGGGAGGTGGGAGCAGTACTTC CASSQAGTSGRWEQYF
TRBJ2-7 15 - TRBV5-4 - TGTGCCAGCAGCCCGGTGAGGGAGAGCTCCTACGAGCAGTACTTC CASSPVRESSYEQYF
TRBJ2-1 16 TRBD2 TRBV6-1 - TGTGCCAGCAGTGCGCGACTAGCGGGAGCACATAATGAGCAGTTCTTC CASSARLAGAHNEQFF
TRBJ1-4 15 TRBD1 TRBV5-8 - TGTGCCAGCAGCTCATCCGGGACAGGGTATGAAAAACTGTTTTTT CASSSSGTGYEKLFF
TRBJ2-7 16 TRBD2 TRBV7-2 - TGTGCCAGCAGATCAGACGGACTAGCAGACCCTTACGAGCAGTACTTC CASRSDGLADPYEQYF
TRBJ2-5 11 - TRBV27 - TGTGCCAGCAGTTCACAAGAGACCCAGTACTTC CASSSQETQYF
TRBJ2-7 14 TRBD2 TRBV28 - TGTGCCAGCAGTTTCTCTAGCGGGACCTACGAGCAGTACTTC CASSFSSGTYEQYF